This is a list of T cell receptor beta chains from one sample in a study of cytomegalovirus exposure and HLA in healthy donors. This table comes from immunoSEQ multiplex PCR, and its TCRdb copy is limited to in-frame clones, with some not included. The sample includes approximately 290,000 clones, about four fifths seen only once; the top ten take roughly 0.3%. Sequenced: PBMCs. Source of these receptors: a girl aged 2-15 years in good health and CMV-seronegative. Each CDR3 is given with its conserved first and last residue. The order of the fields is CDR3 DNA, CDR3 protein, clone size, D gene, V gene, J gene. D genes are given only for firm matches. Part of the rows lack a size; the others show once, few, many or a class for expanded clones.

CDR3nt: TGTGCCAGCAGCCCTAAGTTCGCCCTACAGGGTAACACTGAAGCTTTCTTT
CDR3aa: CASSPKFALQGNTEAFF
abundance: NA
d_gene: NA
v_gene: TRBV7-9
j_gene: TRBJ1-1

CDR3nt: TGTGCCAGCAGCCGGGACTACACCGGGGAGCTGTTTTTT
CDR3aa: CASSRDYTGELFF
abundance: NA
d_gene: NA
v_gene: TRBV2
j_gene: TRBJ2-2

CDR3nt: TGTGCCAGCAGTGATGGGACAGAACATCATGAAGCTTTCTTT
CDR3aa: CASSDGTEHHEAFF
abundance: NA
d_gene: TRBD1
v_gene: TRBV6-1
j_gene: TRBJ1-1

CDR3nt: TGTGCCAGCAGTTTTTCCGGGTGGGAGACCCAGTACTTC
CDR3aa: CASSFSGWETQYF
abundance: once
d_gene: NA
v_gene: TRBV27
j_gene: TRBJ2-5

CDR3nt: TGCAGTGCTAGCCGGGATTCCCAGTACTTC
CDR3aa: CSASRDSQYF
abundance: NA
d_gene: NA
v_gene: TRBV20-1
j_gene: TRBJ2-7

CDR3nt: TGCAGCGTTGGTCGCAGTTCCTACGAGCAGTACTTC
CDR3aa: CSVGRSSYEQYF
abundance: once
d_gene: NA
v_gene: TRBV29-1
j_gene: TRBJ2-7

CDR3nt: TGCGCCAGCAGCTTGCCGTGGGGGCCCATGACTCAAGAGACCCAGTACTTC
CDR3aa: CASSLPWGPMTQETQYF
abundance: once
d_gene: NA
v_gene: TRBV5-1
j_gene: TRBJ2-5

CDR3nt: TGTGCCAGCAGCTTAGAGGGGACAGGGTCCTATGGCTACACCTTC
CDR3aa: CASSLEGTGSYGYTF
abundance: NA
d_gene: TRBD1
v_gene: TRBV7-2
j_gene: TRBJ1-2

CDR3nt: TGTGCCAGCAGCTTAGCCGGGAATGAAAAACTGTTTTTT
CDR3aa: CASSLAGNEKLFF
abundance: NA
d_gene: NA
v_gene: TRBV7-8
j_gene: TRBJ1-4

CDR3nt: TGTGCCAGCAGCAAAGAAAGACAGGGCAATCAGCCCCAGCATTTT
CDR3aa: CASSKERQGNQPQHF
abundance: NA
d_gene: NA
v_gene: TRBV21-1
j_gene: TRBJ1-5